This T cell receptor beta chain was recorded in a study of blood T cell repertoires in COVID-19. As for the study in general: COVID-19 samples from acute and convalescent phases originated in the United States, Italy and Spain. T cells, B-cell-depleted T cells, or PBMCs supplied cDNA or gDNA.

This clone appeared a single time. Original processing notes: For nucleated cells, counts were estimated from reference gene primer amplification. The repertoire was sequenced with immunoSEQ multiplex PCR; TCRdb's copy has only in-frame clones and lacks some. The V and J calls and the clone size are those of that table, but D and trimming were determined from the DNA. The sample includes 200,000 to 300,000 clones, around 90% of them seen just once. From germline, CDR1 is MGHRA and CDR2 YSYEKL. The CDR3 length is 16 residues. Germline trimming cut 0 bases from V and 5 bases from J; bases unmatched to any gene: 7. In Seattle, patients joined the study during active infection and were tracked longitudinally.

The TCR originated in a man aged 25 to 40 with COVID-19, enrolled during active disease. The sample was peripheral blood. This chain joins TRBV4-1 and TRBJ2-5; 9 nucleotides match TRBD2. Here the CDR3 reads CASSQEGGGVLETQYF. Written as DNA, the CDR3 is TGCGCCAGCAGCCAAGAAGGCGGGGGGGTCTTGGAGACCCAGTACTTC.